The 32 T cell receptor beta chains in this list originate from one sample, sequenced in a study of T cells in Graves' hyperthyroidism and ophthalmopathy (dated by TCRdb to the late 2010s). Library preparation employed multiplex PCR. Sequenced using an Illumina HiSeq 2000. The TCR beta CDR3 regions were amplified from RNA transcripts. For the first round of RT-PCR on the TCR CDR3, the HTBI primer set was used together with the Qiagen OneStep RT-PCR kit. TCRdb redid the processing of the public reads, applying fastp at Q25 and MiXCR, and retained in-frame beta chains. All rows with the same CDR3 protein become a single entry with the most common DNA and genes. Here the sample has about 420,000 distinct CDR3 sequences; roughly 13% occur a single time. About 5% of the sample comes from the top ten. Sequencing input: blood. Source of these receptors: a woman under 30 with Graves' hyperthyroidism.

This clonotype was seen repeatedly, ten times or more. V is TRBV4-3 and J is TRBJ2-1; D call uncertain. V was trimmed by 1 base and J by 6 bases, leaving 10 bases between them. This CDR3 is built from 14 residues. Germline V gene data show CDR1 as LGHNA and CDR2 as YSLEER. The CDR3 region has the DNA TGCGCCAGCAGCCAAGTAGGTAGAACCAATGAGCAGTTCTTC. Protein product: CASSQVGRTNEQFF.

This clonotype has at least ten counts. V and J are TRBV20-1 and TRBJ1-1; D perhaps matches TRBD1 (6 bases). Germline loops: CDR1 DFQATT, CDR2 SNEGSKA (reference sequence). Trimming left V 7 bases short and J 5 bases short, with 20 bases between. The CDR3 runs 14 residues. The chain's CDR3 is CSERAGVGETEAFF. The CDR3, as DNA: TGCAGTGAACGGGCAGGGGTCGGTGAGACTGAAGCTTTCTTT.

This chain uses TRBV7-2 with TRBJ1-4; D remains unclear. The CDR3 length is 19 residues. Germline V gene lookup returns CDR1 SGHTA and CDR2 FQGNSA. Trimming took off 0 bases at V and 8 bases at J, with 25 bases between the two ends. This CDR3 is CASSLASSVSQFYKEKLFF. Written as DNA, the CDR3 is TGTGCCAGCAGCTTAGCGTCCTCGGTCAGTCAGTTTTATAAGGAAAAACTGTTTTTT.

This clonotype was observed many times. The chain uses TRBV7-8 and TRBJ2-3; 14 bases map to TRBD2. This CDR3 has 16 residues. Germline trimming cut 5 bases from V and 9 bases from J; bases unmatched to any gene: 10. The germline CDR1 and CDR2 sequences are SGHVS and FQNEAQ. The CDR3 DNA is TGTGCCAGCAGCACCGGGACTAGCGGGAGCGCAGGAACGCAGTATTTT. Translated, it gives CASSTGTSGSAGTQYF.

In regard to this clonotype: A much more abundant neighbour one base away suggests this may be a read error. The V and J genes are TRBV24-1 and TRBJ2-7; 12 positions agree with TRBD2. Germline-derived CDR1 and CDR2 are KGHDR and SFDVKD. The CDR3 sequence is 14 residues long. The CDR3 reads CSRRTSGERDEQYF. As DNA, the CDR3 is TGTTCCAGAAGGACTAGCGGGGAACGAGACGAGCAGTACTTC.

The table lists this clonotype with many counts. The J gene is TRBJ2-3, the V gene TRBV20-1; no definite D call. Germline CDR1 reads DFQATT; CDR2 reads SNEGSKA (reference sequence). CDR3 length: 15 residues. V dropped 3 bases and J dropped 0 bases, with 13 bases sitting between them. DNA for the CDR3: TGCAGTGCTAGTGTTCGGCAAGCTAGCACAGATACGCAGTATTTT. As protein: CSASVRQASTDTQYF.

This clonotype was detected many times. CDR3 nucleotide sequence: TGTGCCAGCAGTTTATTTTTCTCGGTCCTGCAGGGGATGAACACTGAAGCTTTCTTT. Its protein product is CASSLFFSVLQGMNTEAFF. The chain is built from TRBV28 and TRBJ1-1, with TRBD1 as a possible D gene (6 bases). V gave up 1 base and J gave up 0 bases, with 21 bases separating them. The CDR3 is 19 residues long. Germline V gene lookup returns CDR1 MDHEN and CDR2 SYDVKM.

This clonotype has more than one count but fewer than ten. J is TRBJ2-5 and V is TRBV29-1, with D perhaps assigned TRBD1 or TRBD2 (5 bases each). V was shortened by 1 base and J by 9 bases, with 15 bases between the two germline ends. The CDR3 contains 13 residues. In germline, CDR1 is SQVTM, CDR2 ANQGSEA. The CDR3 here is CSVEVPGTRSQYF. The DNA for the CDR3 is TGCAGCGTTGAAGTTCCGGGGACCCGGTCCCAGTACTTC.

This clonotype was detected many times. V is TRBV27 and J is TRBJ1-1; 8 nucleotides agree with TRBD1. The V segment lost 5 bases and the J segment 1 base; nucleotides outside the gene matches: 3. The germline CDR1 and CDR2 sequences are MNHEY and SMNVEV (reference sequence). This CDR3 is built from 14 residues. The CDR3 DNA reads as TGTGCCAGCAGTCCGGACAGGGCGAACACTGAAGCTTTCTTT. As protein: CASSPDRANTEAFF.

The rearrangement links TRBV12-3 or TRBV12-4 to TRBJ1-3, with 7 bases aligning to TRBD1. J gave up 0 bases and V 3 bases, and 8 bases lay outside the gene matches. The CDR3 is made up of 17 amino acids. This CDR3 is CASSFMWGDSSGNTIYF. As DNA, the CDR3 is TGTGCCAGCAGTTTCATGTGGGGGGACAGCTCTGGAAACACCATATATTTT.

The rearrangement links TRBV7-6 to TRBJ2-1; the match to TRBD2 covers 14 bases. V shed 6 bases and J 7 bases; nucleotides not matched to a gene: 8. The CDR3 is 16 residues long. The germline V gene has CDR1 SGHVS and CDR2 FNYEAQ. The CDR3 spells CASSSGTSGRGNEQFF. The CDR3 DNA reads TGTGCCAGCAGTAGCGGGACTAGCGGGAGAGGTAATGAGCAGTTCTTC.

This clonotype was picked up many times. This chain joins TRBV3-1 and TRBJ1-1; the D is unclear. V was trimmed by 4 bases and J by 7 bases, leaving 13 bases between them. The germline CDR1 and CDR2 sequences are LGHDT and YNNKEL (reference sequence). The CDR3 contains 13 residues. The CDR3: CASSPDPGDEAFF. The CDR3, as DNA: TGTGCCAGCAGCCCCGACCCTGGGGATGAAGCTTTCTTT.

On this clonotype itself: Possible read error: a much larger clone is one base away. The V gene is TRBV7-3, the J gene TRBJ2-1; 11 nucleotides line up with TRBD1. V was clipped by 5 bases and J by 4 bases; unmatched bases: 4. The CDR3 is 15 residues long. Per the germline V gene, CDR1 is SGHTA and CDR2 is FQGTGA. This chain's CDR3 is CASSKDRGHYNEQFF. The CDR3 DNA is TGTGCCAGCAGCAAGGACAGGGGGCATTACAATGAGCAGTTCTTC. The entire variable domain, with the rest obtained from reference TRBV7-3 and TRBJ2-1, is as follows: GAGVSQTPSNKVTEKGKYVELRCDPISGHTALYWYRQSLGQGPEFLIYFQGTGAADDSGLPNDRFFAVRPEGSVSTLKIQRTERGDSAVYLCASSKDRGHYNEQFFGPGTRLTVL.

This clonotype was counted only a few times. The chain is built from TRBV29-1 and TRBJ2-7, with D perhaps matching TRBD2 (6 bases). The CDR3 contains 14 residues. V was pared by 4 bases and J by 2 bases, with 15 bases between. CDR1 and CDR2 from the germline V gene are SQVTM and ANQGSEA. The CDR3 DNA sequence: TGCAGCGTTGGCCGAGCGGGCTTCGCCTACGAGCAGTACTTC. Translating gives CSVGRAGFAYEQYF.

This rearrangement joins TRBV5-1 to TRBJ2-3; 10 nucleotides align to TRBD2. V dropped 4 bases and J dropped 1; count of bases not matched to a gene: 6. The CDR3 length is 16 residues. In germline, CDR1 is SGHRS, CDR2 YFSETQ. This chain's CDR3 is CASSISTSGGTDTQYF. DNA of the CDR3: TGCGCCAGCAGCATTTCAACTAGCGGGGGCACAGATACGCAGTATTTT. The whole variable domain, remainder taken from reference TRBV5-1 and TRBJ2-3, is KAGVTQTPRYLIKTRGQQVTLSCSPISGHRSVSWYQQTPGQGLQFLFEYFSETQRNKGNFPGRFSGRQFSNSRSEMNVSTLELGDSALYLCASSISTSGGTDTQYFGPGTRLTVL.

This clonotype was seen ten or more times. Written as DNA, the CDR3 is TGTGCCACCAGCAGAGATGGGATGAACACTGAAGCTTTCTTT. Translation gives CATSRDGMNTEAFF. J is TRBJ1-1 and V is TRBV15; no definite D call. The CDR3 runs to 14 residues. CDR1 is LNHNV and CDR2 is YYDKDF in the germline V gene (reference sequence). Trimming removed 0 bases at V and 0 bases at J, with 5 bases between.

The chain joins TRBV12-3 or TRBV12-4 to TRBJ2-2; a weak D match, TRBD2 (7 bases). Between the trimmed V and J ends, which lost 6 bases and 3 bases, there was a span of 17 bases. The CDR3 length is 16 residues. Written as DNA, the CDR3 is TGTGCCAGCAGCCCCGGGGGCGGGAGAGACACCGGGGAGCTGTTTTTT. This codes for CASSPGGGRDTGELFF.

The chain uses TRBV18 and TRBJ2-3; D is possibly TRBD2 (6 bases). Trimming removed 2 bases at V and 3 bases at J, with 12 bases between. Germline CDR1 and CDR2: KGHSH and LQKENI. There are 15 residues in the CDR3. CDR3 coding DNA: TGTGCCAGCTCACCATTTCTCGGAGGGACAGATACGCAGTATTTT. This translates into CASSPFLGGTDTQYF.

This clonotype was recorded at least ten times. V usage is TRBV28 and J usage is TRBJ1-5; no definite D call. V lost 3 bases and J 6 bases, leaving 15 bases between the germline ends. CDR1 is MDHEN and CDR2 is SYDVKM in the germline V gene. The CDR3 covers 15 residues. The CDR3 nucleotides are TGTGCCAGCAGTTTCTCCGGGAGGGCAACTCAGCCCCAGCATTTT. Protein: CASSFSGRATQPQHF.

This clonotype was detected many times. V is TRBV7-9 and J is TRBJ2-3; D gene unclear. The V gene lost 1 base and the J gene lost 2 bases, with 4 bases spanning the gap. CDR1 is SEHNR and CDR2 is FQNEAQ in the germline V gene (reference sequence). The CDR3 sequence is 13 residues long. The CDR3 spells CASSLDLTDTQYF. The DNA of the CDR3 is TGTGCCAGCAGCTTAGACCTCACAGATACGCAGTATTTT.

CDR3 DNA sequence: TGTGCCAGCAGCCAACTTCAGGCGGGAGGAGAGACCCAGTACTTC. Residues: CASSQLQAGGETQYF. This chain joins TRBV28 and TRBJ2-5; TRBD2 matches at 8 bases. The CDR3 is 15 residues long. Per the germline V gene, CDR1 is MDHEN and CDR2 is SYDVKM. The ends lost 6 bases at V and 4 bases at J; junction bases unmatched: 10. Full variable domain (rest looked up from reference TRBV28 and TRBJ2-5): DVKVTQSSRYLVKRTGEKVFLECVQDMDHENMFWYRQDPGLGLRLIYFSYDVKMKEKGDIPEGYSVSREKKERFSLILESASTNQTSMYLCASSQLQAGGETQYFGPGTRLLVL.

The chain uses TRBV5-4 and TRBJ2-3; TRBD2 matches at 15 bases. The CDR3 is 19 residues long. Germline lookup yields CDR1 SGHNT and CDR2 YYREEE (reference sequence). With V trimmed by 4 bases and J by 3 bases, 12 bases remained unmatched. CDR3: CASSIRTGLAGGRTDTQYF. CDR3 bases: TGTGCCAGCAGCATAAGAACGGGACTAGCGGGAGGTAGAACAGATACGCAGTATTTT.

The chain uses TRBV25-1 and TRBJ2-3, with D uncertain. This CDR3 is built from 14 residues. V was trimmed by 5 bases and J by 1 base, leaving 10 bases between them. Germline CDR1 MGHDK, CDR2 SYGVNS. The DNA for the CDR3 is TGTGCCAGCAGTACACAGCCACGCACAGATACGCAGTATTTT. Protein product: CASSTQPRTDTQYF.

The chain has TRBV19 and TRBJ1-2; a weak D match, TRBD1 (5 bases). The CDR3 consists of 11 residues. CDR1 and CDR2 (germline): LNHDA, SQIVND (reference sequence). Trimming removed 7 bases from V and 8 bases from J, with 11 bases in between. Here the CDR3 reads CASTYRDGYTF. As DNA, the CDR3 is TGTGCCAGTACCTACCGGGACGGCTACACCTTC.

This clonotype was found many times. The chain joins TRBV7-6 to TRBJ2-3; no clear D gene. V lost 1 base and J lost 4, with 9 bases in between. The length of the CDR3 is 14 residues. The germline gives CDR1 SGHVS, CDR2 FNYEAQ. CDR3 bases: TGTGCCAGCAGCTTAGAGGGTTCGGCAGATACGCAGTATTTT. Its protein product is CASSLEGSADTQYF.

This clonotype was detected many times. The chain uses TRBV28 and TRBJ1-5; TRBD1 is a possible D gene (5 bases). Germline CDR1 and CDR2: MDHEN and SYDVKM. The CDR3 runs to 16 residues. Trimming shortened V by 3 bases and J by 5 bases, and 17 bases separated the two germline ends. The CDR3 reads CASSLTLGPGHQPQHF. The DNA for the CDR3 is TGTGCCAGCAGTTTGACCCTGGGGCCGGGACATCAGCCCCAGCATTTT.

The chain employs TRBV19 and TRBJ2-7; 9 bases are shared with TRBD2. This CDR3 is 14 amino acids long. CDR1 LNHDA and CDR2 SQIVND come from the germline V gene (reference sequence). J lost 4 bases, V lost 7 bases, and 8 bases had no gene match. In nucleotides, the CDR3 is TGTGCCAGTAAGGCTAGCGGGATGATGTACGAGCAGTACTTC. It yields the protein CASKASGMMYEQYF.

The table lists this clonotype with many counts. The chain is built from TRBV10-3 and TRBJ2-2; 10 bases map to TRBD2. V lost 0 bases, J lost 0 bases, and 4 bases stayed unmatched. The CDR3 contains 18 residues. Germline lookup yields CDR1 ENHRY and CDR2 SYGVKD. The CDR3, as DNA: TGTGCCATCAGTGAGTCGGGAGCGGGAGGGACGAACACCGGGGAGCTGTTTTTT. It is translated as CAISESGAGGTNTGELFF.

The rearrangement joins TRBV7-8 to TRBJ2-5, with D possibly being TRBD1 or TRBD2 (7 bases each). Germline loops: CDR1 SGHVS, CDR2 FQNEAQ. Trimming took off 3 bases at V and 3 bases at J, with 17 bases between the two ends. The CDR3 spans 16 residues. The DNA of the CDR3 is TGTGCCAGCAGCTTTAGGGGGCTAGCGGCTAAAGAGACCCAGTACTTC. Encoded protein: CASSFRGLAAKETQYF.

This clonotype was found many times. The chain combines TRBV6-1 with TRBJ2-1; 7 bases align to TRBD1. The CDR3 length is 15 residues. V gave up 5 bases and J gave up 2 bases; unmatched junction bases: 6. Germline values: CDR1 MNHNS, CDR2 SASEGT. The CDR3 here is CASSPGTEPYNEQFF. CDR3 nucleotides: TGTGCCAGCAGTCCCGGGACAGAGCCCTACAATGAGCAGTTCTTC.

This clonotype was seen at least ten times. The chain uses TRBV6-1 and TRBJ1-1, with 7 bases matching TRBD1. The CDR3 has 15 amino acids. Germline CDR1 MNHNS, CDR2 SASEGT. The V gene end was trimmed by 1 base and the J gene end by 3 bases; junction bases not matched to a gene: 5. The CDR3 sequence: CASSEEGAGYTEAFF. The DNA of the CDR3 is TGTGCCAGCAGTGAAGAGGGGGCAGGGTACACTGAAGCTTTCTTT.

CDR3 in amino acids: CASSLVGGGGGEQFF. CDR3 DNA sequence: TGTGCCAGCAGCTTAGTGGGCGGGGGGGGGGGTGAGCAGTTCTTC. This rearrangement joins TRBV7-9 to TRBJ2-1; 9 positions agree with TRBD2. The V gene's germline CDR1 is SEHNR and CDR2 FQNEAQ (reference sequence). V shed 1 base and J 9 bases; nucleotides not matched to a gene: 7. This CDR3 is 15 amino acids long.